This TCR beta chain stems from a study of beta chain features in type 1 diabetes. V was clipped by 6 bases and J by 2 bases, with 11 bases between them. The CDR3 sequence is 15 residues long. The germline CDR1 and CDR2 sequences are MNHEY and SVGAGI. Of the isolated RNA, all was reverse transcribed, and so the sequenced material was expressed TCRB transcripts. An average of around 3.9 million reads was obtained for naive, central memory and regulatory T cell samples. TCRdb's copy holds only in-frame clones and misses some; the assay was immunoSEQ multiplex PCR. Of roughly 100,000 clones in the sample, roughly 28% were seen once. For this clone: Its antigen is as yet unknown.

Study results and caveats: Patients with Type 1 diabetes showed moderately but significantly shorter TCRB CDR3s in all four CD4+ subsets.

The TCR originated in a woman aged 18-30 years with type 1 diabetes. The chain is built from TRBV6-5 and TRBJ2-6; no firm D call. The sample was central memory CD4+ T cells from blood. As DNA, the CDR3 is TGTGCCAGCAGGAAAAACTCCGCTGGGGCCAACGTCCTGACTTTC. It codes for CASRKNSAGANVLTF.